This T cell receptor beta chain was sequenced in a study of cytomegalovirus exposure and HLA in healthy donors. Nominal health characterized the donors when sampled, though unrecorded immune exposures were likely. The study, taken as a whole, reports: A missense variant in DCLRE1C was later tied to TCR beta V- and J-gene trimming. Serostatus for CMV was the only available immune exposure information. In an earlier analysis, most TCR beta V segments were productive about 87% or about 30% of the time.

PCR employed 60 Vbeta and 13 Jbeta primers. The data were produced by immunoSEQ multiplex PCR, yet TCRdb's version contains in-frame clones alone and is incomplete. Of around 99,000 clones listed, 65% to 85% are singletons. Remarks on this clone: The antigen remains undetermined.

The CDR3 is made up of 13 amino acids. Per the germline V gene, CDR1 is MGHDK and CDR2 is SYGVNS. This chain joins TRBV25-1 and TRBJ2-5; D gene ambiguous. The J call is doubtful: the DNA matches TRBJ2-7 better. Sequenced sample: PBMCs. The TCR comes from a man aged 40-49 years in good health and CMV-seronegative. The CDR3 sequence is CASSEYAPYEQYF. The CDR3 DNA reads as TGTGCCAGCAGTGAATATGCCCCCTACGAGCAGTACTTC.